The source of this T cell receptor (beta chain) is a study of siplizumab effects on memory and regulatory T cells. Points from the study as a whole: Phenotypic classification as naive or memory proved unattainable for roughly 75-95% of proliferating CD4+ or CD8+ clones. Tracing alloreactive clones into unstimulated subsets worked for only a minor fraction of them. There was no confirmation of the suppressive function of proliferating Tregs from siplizumab cultures.

Approximately 10^5 TCR templates were measured in each sample. Only in-frame clones appear in the TCRdb table, and some are missing; sequencing was by immunoSEQ multiplex PCR. This table holds some 99,000 clones, around 90% found once. Worth noting for this clone: Antigen unknown.

Per the germline V gene, CDR1 is SGHDT and CDR2 is YYEEEE. J was trimmed by 2 bases and V by 0 bases; bases with no gene match: 6. CDR3 length: 18 residues. V is TRBV5-6 and J is TRBJ2-5, with 14 bases matching TRBD2. The sample taken for sequencing was Tregs sorted from blood. The clonotype originates from a human donor in good health. For the CDR3, the DNA is TGTGCCAGCAGCTTGGACGTCCGACTAGCGGGAGGGCAAGAGACCCAGTACTTC. This encodes CASSLDVRLAGGQETQYF.